This T cell receptor (beta chain) originates from a study of spatial heterogeneity in lung cancer. This clonotype was counted at least ten times. What it binds is not known. This beta chain turned up in a library designed for alpha chains; as an off-target read, its abundance says little. The time point denotes: sample taken at primary tumor resection. TCRdb reprocessed the 5' RACE reads via MiXCR and lists one record per CDR3 protein. The sample records over 15,000 distinct CDR3 sequences, roughly 6% being singletons. The germline gives CDR1 DFQATT, CDR2 SNEGSKA (reference sequence). CDR3 length: 16 residues. J lost 4 bases, V lost 4 bases, and 14 bases had no gene match. Study outcomes and limitations: Tumoral mutation counts were tracked by counts of expanded intratumoral alpha and beta TCRs.

This chain links TRBV20-1 with TRBJ2-5; TRBD2 matches at 8 bases. The source material was lung tumor tissue, sampled at surgery. This TCR came from a male donor with early-stage non-small cell lung cancer. The CDR3 reads CSAKDPSGPVPETQYF. The CDR3 DNA sequence: TGCAGTGCTAAGGATCCTAGCGGGCCAGTGCCAGAGACCCAGTACTTC.